This T cell receptor beta chain was sequenced in a study of T cells after yellow fever vaccination. V was pared by 5 bases and J by 8 bases, with 11 bases of the junction left unmatched. CDR1 and CDR2 (germline): SEHNR, FQNEAQ (reference sequence). CDR3 length: 16 residues. TCRdb used MiXCR to reprocess the 5' RACE reads, holding one entry per CDR3 protein. The sample includes more than 15,000 distinct CDR3 sequences, 4% of them seen just once. This clonotype was seen ten or more times. The chain combines TRBV7-9 with TRBJ2-1, with 11 nucleotides matching TRBD2. The TCR comes from a man aged 30 to 39 who received the YFV17D yellow fever vaccine. The specimen comprised PBMCs, either bulk or a sorted T-cell subset (CD4+, CD8+, memory, or dextramer-sorted; not recorded which), sampled 15 days after the yellow fever booster vaccination. The CDR3: CASSPQLAGGPYEQFF. CDR3 in DNA: TGTGCCAGCAGCCCACAATTAGCGGGAGGGCCATATGAGCAGTTCTTC. Using reference TRBV7-9 and TRBJ2-1 for the parts outside the CDR3, the full variable domain is DTGVSQNPRHKITKRGQNVTFRCDPISEHNRLYWYRQTLGQGPEFLTYFQNEAQLEKSRLLSDRFSAERPKGSFSTLEIQRTEQGDSAMYLCASSPQLAGGPYEQFFGPGTRLTVL.